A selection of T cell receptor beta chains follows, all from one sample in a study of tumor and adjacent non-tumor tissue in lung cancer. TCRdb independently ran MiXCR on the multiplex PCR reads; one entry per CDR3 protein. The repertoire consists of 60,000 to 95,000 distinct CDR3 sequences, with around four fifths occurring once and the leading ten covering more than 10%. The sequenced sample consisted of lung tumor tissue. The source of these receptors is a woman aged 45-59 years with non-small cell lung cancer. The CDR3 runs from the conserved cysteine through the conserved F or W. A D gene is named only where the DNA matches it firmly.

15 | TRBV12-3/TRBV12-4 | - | CASSLSYGSHDEQFF
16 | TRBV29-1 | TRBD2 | CNVEGASGAPGAEQYF
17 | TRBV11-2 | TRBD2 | CASSPRTNGGALWEQYF
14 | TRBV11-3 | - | CASCLDGANERLFF
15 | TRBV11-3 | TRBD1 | CASSSCGTGHGELFF
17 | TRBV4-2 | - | CANSQEGDGGPYNEQFF
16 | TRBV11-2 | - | CASSFLGDLEAYEQYF
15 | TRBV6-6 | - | CASGYSDYRTDMQYF
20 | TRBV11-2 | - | CANSLDIDGPDRITNEKLFF
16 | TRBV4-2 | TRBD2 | CASSQDGTSGSYEQYF
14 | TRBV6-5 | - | CASSYSRAGHEQYF
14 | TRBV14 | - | CASSQDLTGYEQYF
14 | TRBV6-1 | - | CASSVEQKTYEQYF
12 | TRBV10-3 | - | CVIGPGQETQYF
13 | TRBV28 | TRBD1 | CGSRSRGFFVQYF
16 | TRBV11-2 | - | CANSPGGLAEVGEQFF
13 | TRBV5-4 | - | CASSLASGYEQYF
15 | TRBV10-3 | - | CAITEQGLTNTEAFF
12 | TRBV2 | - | CASSPPGYEQYF
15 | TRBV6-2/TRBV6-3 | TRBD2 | CASSHSAGGTYEQYF
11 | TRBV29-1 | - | CSARPVDTQYF
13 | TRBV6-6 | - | CASIPTSGETHYF
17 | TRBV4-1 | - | CASSQDLLVGGPYEQFF
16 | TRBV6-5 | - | CASNYWQGLSYNEQFF
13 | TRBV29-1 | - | CSVDRVRTGELLF
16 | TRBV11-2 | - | CASSFLGALGAHEQYF
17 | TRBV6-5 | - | CASSYYDGRQGNTDAFF
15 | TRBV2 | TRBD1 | CASSDGQGASDTQYF
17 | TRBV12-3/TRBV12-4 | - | CASSFPRGASERDTQYF
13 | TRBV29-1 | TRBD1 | CSEAGTGNTEVFF
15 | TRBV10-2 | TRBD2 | CASIEATSGGGEQYF
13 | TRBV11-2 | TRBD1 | CASGLDRGDGYTF
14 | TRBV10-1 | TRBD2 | CASSELAGVSEQYF
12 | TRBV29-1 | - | CSVHAWYNEQFF
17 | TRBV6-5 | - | CASGYSNALGSGNTIYF
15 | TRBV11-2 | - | CTSSPEVGIQETQYF
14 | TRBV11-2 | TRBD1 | CASSPHDRVETQYF
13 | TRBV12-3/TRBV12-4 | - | CASSLSREDTQYF
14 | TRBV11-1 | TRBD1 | CVNSPGQGVDTQYF
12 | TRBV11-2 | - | CASSLGGYKQHF
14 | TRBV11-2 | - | CASSLVGGTYEQIF
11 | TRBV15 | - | CATSSGGAAFF
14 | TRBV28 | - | CGSRGTGGRYEQYF
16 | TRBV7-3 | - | CASSLTPGGPSNEQFF
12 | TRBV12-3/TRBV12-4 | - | CARSFGVAEAFF
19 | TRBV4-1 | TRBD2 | CASSQIGLADPSGVNVLTF
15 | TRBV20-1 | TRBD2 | CSPSPSGISYNEQFF
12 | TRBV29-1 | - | CSVEEEGDEQYF
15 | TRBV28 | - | CASSLGGAVTYEQYF
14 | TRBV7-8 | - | CASSPSQAHQPLHF
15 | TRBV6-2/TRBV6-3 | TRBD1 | CASRLPGQGANEQYF
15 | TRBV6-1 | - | CARSGTLAGYEKLFF
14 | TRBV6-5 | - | CDSSYKRGNQPQHF
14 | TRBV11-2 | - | CASGLVTGTYERYF
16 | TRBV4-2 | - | CASGQDWSQGAYEQYF
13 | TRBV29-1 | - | CNVAGTSNEKLFF
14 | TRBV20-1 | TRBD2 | CSAGAGTSAPEQFF
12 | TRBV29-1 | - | CSGARGQGTHYF
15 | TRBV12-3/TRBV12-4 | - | CANSLGPLTGYKQYF